Listed below are T cell receptor beta chains from one sample, sequenced in a study of blood T cell repertoires in COVID-19. Using immunoSEQ multiplex PCR, the repertoire was profiled, and TCRdb retains in-frame clones only, with some absent. In the table there are 25,000 to 30,000 clones, approximately 88% of which are singletons. The sequencing input was peripheral blood. The receptors stem from a woman between 50 and 59 years old with active COVID-19. CDR3s include the opening cysteine and the closing phenylalanine or tryptophan. D genes are given only for firm matches. Part of the rows lack a size; the others show once, few, many or a class for expanded clones.

TRBJ2-1 | . | TRBV13 | . | CASSLGGLSGPYNEQFF | TGTGCCAGCAGCTTAGGCGGGTTAAGCGGGCCATACAATGAGCAGTTCTTC
TRBJ2-7 | . | TRBV5-1 | TRBD1 | CASSPGQGNYEQYF | TGCGCCAGCAGCCCGGGACAGGGGAACTACGAGCAGTACTTC
TRBJ2-6 | . | TRBV4-2 | TRBD1 | CASSQDAQGAGSGANVLTF | TGTGCCAGCAGCCAAGATGCACAGGGGGCCGGCTCTGGGGCCAACGTCCTGACTTTC
TRBJ2-5 | . | TRBV4-1 | TRBD2 | CASSQVGLAGGVETQYF | TGCGCCAGCAGCCAGGTGGGACTAGCGGGAGGTGTGGAGACCCAGTACTTC
TRBJ2-1 | . | TRBV19 | TRBD2 | CASSIGLAVYNEQFF | TGTGCCAGTAGTATAGGACTAGCGGTCTACAATGAGCAGTTCTTC
TRBJ2-7 | . | TRBV4-2 | TRBD2 | CASSHVAGEVGEQYF | TGTGCCAGCAGCCACGTCGCGGGGGAGGTGGGCGAGCAGTACTTC
TRBJ2-7 | . | TRBV2 | . | CASSVLTGTLYEQYF | TGTGCCAGCAGTGTATTGACAGGAACCTTATACGAGCAGTACTTC
TRBJ2-1 | . | TRBV21-1 | . | CASSKVSGGEQFF | TGTGCCAGCAGCAAAGTGAGCGGGGGTGAGCAGTTCTTC
TRBJ2-1 | . | TRBV7-9 | TRBD2 | CASSLRTGTRDYNEQFF | TGTGCCAGCAGCCTCAGGACCGGGACTAGAGACTACAATGAGCAGTTCTTC
TRBJ2-7 | . | TRBV10-3 | TRBD1 | CAIKGTGFPLDEQYF | TGTGCCATCAAAGGGACAGGGTTCCCTCTCGACGAGCAGTACTTC
TRBJ2-2 | . | TRBV5-1 | . | CASSLGEAGELFF | TGCGCCAGCAGCTTGGGTGAGGCCGGGGAGCTGTTTTTT
TRBJ2-3 | . | TRBV7-9 | . | CASSFSGDTQYF | TGTGCCAGCAGCTTTTCAGGAGATACGCAGTATTTT
TRBJ2-1 | once | TRBV2 | TRBD2 | CASSEEGSGWGTFF | TGTGCCAGCAGTGAAGAAGGTAGCGGGTGGGGCACGTTCTTC
TRBJ2-3 | . | TRBV5-4 | TRBD1 | CASSHRQGVHTDTQYF | TGTGCCAGCAGCCACCGACAGGGGGTACACACAGATACGCAGTATTTT
TRBJ1-5 | few | TRBV6-1 | . | CASSEAGNSNQPQHF | TGTGCCAGCAGTGAGGCAGGGAATAGCAATCAGCCCCAGCATTTT
TRBJ1-2 | . | TRBV28 | TRBD1 | CASSTRTGGFGYTF | TGTGCCAGCAGCACACGGACAGGGGGCTTTGGCTACACCTTC
TRBJ1-2 | . | TRBV28 | . | CASSLNYGYTF | TGTGCCAGCAGCCTCAACTATGGCTACACCTTC
TRBJ1-1 | . | TRBV9 | . | CASSVLDRGVRGTEAFF | TGTGCCAGCAGCGTACTGGACCGGGGCGTCAGGGGCACTGAAGCTTTCTTT
TRBJ2-3 | once | TRBV24-1 | . | CATSSPRGSGDTQYF | TGTGCCACCAGTTCGCCGCGGGGTTCAGGAGATACGCAGTATTTT
TRBJ2-4 | . | TRBV12-2 | . | CASRLKYNGHQYF | TGTGCAAGTCGCTTAAAGTATAACGGACATCAGTACTTC
TRBJ2-1 | . | TRBV7-9 | TRBD2 | CASTEALAAYNEQFF | TGTGCCAGCACCGAAGCACTAGCGGCATACAATGAGCAGTTCTTC
TRBJ2-3 | few | TRBV4-1 | TRBD2 | CASSQDHSGSVGDTQYF | TGCGCCAGCAGCCAAGATCACAGCGGGAGTGTTGGAGATACGCAGTATTTT
TRBJ2-2 | . | TRBV27 | . | CASGVGGELFF | TGTGCCAGCGGAGTTGGCGGGGAGCTGTTTTTT
TRBJ2-1 | . | TRBV24-1 | TRBD2 | CATSDPSGDSYNEQFF | TGTGCCACCAGTGATCCAAGCGGGGACTCCTACAATGAGCAGTTCTTC
TRBJ1-1 | . | TRBV21-1 | . | CASSKVGRLTEAFF | TGTGCCAGCAGCAAAGTTGGCAGGTTAACTGAAGCTTTCTTT
TRBJ2-3 | . | TRBV2 | TRBD1 | CASRGQGSDTQYF | TGTGCCAGCAGAGGACAGGGGTCAGATACGCAGTATTTT
TRBJ2-7 | medium-sized | TRBV27 | TRBD2 | CASTYTSGGNYEQYF | TGTGCCAGCACCTATACTAGCGGGGGAAACTACGAGCAGTACTTC
TRBJ1-5 | . | TRBV5-8 | . | CASSFEGSQPQHF | TGTGCCAGCAGCTTCGAGGGTTCACAGCCCCAGCATTTT
TRBJ2-6 | . | TRBV30 | . | CAWSTQASDLTF | TGTGCCTGGAGTACTCAGGCGTCGGACCTGACTTTC
TRBJ1-5 | . | TRBV28 | TRBD1 | CASTDRAGNQPQHF | TGTGCCAGCACGGACAGGGCCGGCAATCAGCCCCAGCATTTT